This is a list of T cell receptor beta chains from one sample in a study of shared clonotypes between healthy human individuals. Repertoires were generated with immunoSEQ multiplex PCR, while TCRdb's copy carries only in-frame clones and drops some. The sample contains about 640,000 clones, less than 80% of which appear only once. Sequencing was done on a sample of memory CD4+ T cells sorted from blood. The source is a woman in her twenties or thirties in good health. Both conserved end residues are part of each CDR3. Each record gives: J gene, V gene, clone size, D gene, CDR3 protein, CDR3 DNA. D genes are given only for firm matches. Some rows have no size entry. The others give once, few or many, or a class for an expanded clone.

>TRBJ1-4|TRBV5-1|NA|TRBD1
CASSVRDSQNEKLFF
TGTGCCAGCAGCGTCCGGGACAGCCAAAATGAAAAACTGTTTTTT
>TRBJ2-3|TRBV28|NA|NA
CASSLGLSTQYF
TGTGCCAGCAGTTTGGGGTTGTCTACGCAGTATTTT
>TRBJ2-7|TRBV7-9|NA|TRBD1
CASSWTGYEQYF
TGTGCCAGCAGCTGGACAGGCTACGAGCAGTACTTC
>TRBJ1-4|TRBV28|NA|TRBD1
CASRDRGGEKLFF
TGTGCCAGCAGGGACAGGGGAGGTGAAAAACTGTTTTTT
>TRBJ1-1|TRBV29-1|NA|NA
CSVNRDLNTEAFF
TGCAGCGTGAACAGGGATTTGAACACTGAAGCTTTCTTT
>TRBJ2-7|TRBV5-6|NA|TRBD1
CASSYGQGYEQYF
TGTGCCAGCAGCTACGGACAGGGCTACGAGCAGTACTTC
>TRBJ1-3|TRBV10-3|once|NA
CAISEANSGNTIYF
TGTGCCATCAGTGAGGCTAACTCTGGAAACACCATATATTTT
>TRBJ2-3|TRBV18|NA|NA
CASSPGLFSDTQYF
TGTGCCAGCTCACCGGGACTTTTTTCTGATACGCAGTATTTT
>TRBJ1-1|TRBV11-2|NA|NA
CASSSQVETEAFF
TGTGCCAGCAGCTCGCAGGTGGAAACTGAAGCTTTCTTT
>TRBJ2-5|TRBV1|NA|NA
CTSSPSDLVLTETQYF
TGCACCAGCAGCCCCTCAGATCTGGTTCTAACGGAGACCCAGTACTTC
>TRBJ1-1|TRBV28|NA|NA
CASSSGDPTEAFF
TGTGCCAGCAGTTCCGGGGACCCCACTGAAGCTTTCTTT
>TRBJ1-5|TRBV29-1|NA|NA
CSGSNQPQHF
TGCAGCGGGAGCAATCAGCCCCAGCATTTT
>TRBJ2-1|TRBV28|NA|NA
CASTPPGRVAQNEQFF
TGTGCCAGCACCCCCCCGGGCAGGGTAGCACAAAATGAGCAGTTCTTC
>TRBJ1-2|TRBV29-1|NA|TRBD1
CSVRPGQGDGYTF
TGCAGCGTTAGACCGGGACAGGGCGATGGCTACACCTTC
>TRBJ1-2|TRBV7-9|NA|TRBD1
CASTNRGRLDGYTF
TGTGCCAGCACCAACAGGGGGCGGTTGGATGGCTACACCTTC
>TRBJ2-3|TRBV18|NA|NA
CASSLRGRMAGDTQYF
TGTGCCAGCTCCCTACGGGGCAGGATGGCCGGAGATACGCAGTATTTT
>TRBJ1-5|TRBV25-1|NA|NA
CASSDRRDQPQHF
TGTGCCAGCAGTGATAGAAGGGATCAGCCCCAGCATTTT
>TRBJ2-1|TRBV27|many|NA
CASSLPGPPGEQFF
TGTGCCAGCAGTTTACCCGGGCCCCCGGGTGAGCAGTTCTTC
>TRBJ1-2|TRBV5-4|NA|TRBD1
CASSLDRGVDTF
TGTGCCAGCAGCTTGGACAGGGGCGTTGACACCTTC
>TRBJ2-1|TRBV7-2|NA|NA
CASSLVGGDNEQFF
TGTGCCAGCAGCTTAGTAGGTGGTGACAATGAGCAGTTCTTC
>TRBJ2-5|TRBV6-1|NA|TRBD2
CASTGGRSMETQYF
TGTGCCAGCACCGGCGGGAGGTCTATGGAGACCCAGTACTTC
>TRBJ1-5|TRBV19|once|NA
CASSIEKGGSNQPQHF
TGTGCCAGTAGTATAGAGAAGGGTGGTAGCAATCAGCCCCAGCATTTT
>TRBJ1-5|TRBV28|NA|TRBD1
CASINRGRGQPQHF
TGTGCCAGCATAAACAGGGGGCGCGGTCAGCCCCAGCATTTT
>TRBJ1-1|TRBV19|NA|TRBD1
CASSRGQGNTEAFF
TGTGCCAGTAGTCGGGGACAGGGGAACACTGAAGCTTTCTTT
>TRBJ2-1|TRBV4-1|NA|TRBD2
CASSQGRVAGVGEQFF
TGCGCCAGCAGCCAAGGCAGGGTAGCGGGAGTCGGGGAGCAGTTCTTC
>TRBJ2-5|TRBV5-1|NA|NA
CASSPGASSGQETQYF
TGCGCCAGCAGCCCCGGGGCTAGCAGTGGGCAAGAGACCCAGTACTTC
>TRBJ1-5|TRBV27|NA|NA
CASSSLWRGGQPQHF
TGTGCCAGCAGTTCCCTGTGGAGGGGGGGTCAGCCCCAGCATTTT
>TRBJ2-7|TRBV19|NA|NA
CASSTSSTGAYEQYF
TGTGCCAGTAGTACCTCCTCAACAGGCGCCTACGAGCAGTACTTC
>TRBJ2-5|TRBV18|NA|TRBD1
CASSLRQGHQETQYF
TGTGCCAGCTCACTCAGACAGGGTCATCAAGAGACCCAGTACTTC
>TRBJ1-5|TRBV5-5|NA|NA
CASSPSGGHQPQHF
TGTGCCAGCAGCCCTTCGGGAGGGCATCAGCCCCAGCATTTT
>TRBJ2-7|TRBV28|NA|NA
CASSSTGSSRFEQYF
TGTGCCAGCAGCTCAACTGGGTCCTCCCGTTTCGAGCAGTACTTC
>TRBJ1-1|TRBV11-2|NA|TRBD1
CASSLQRTGGSSEAFF
TGTGCCAGCAGCTTACAGCGGACAGGGGGCAGCTCTGAAGCTTTCTTT
>TRBJ2-7|TRBV6-5|NA|TRBD1
CASSPRLGGENEQYF
TGTGCCAGCAGTCCGCGTTTAGGGGGCGAGAACGAGCAGTACTTC
>TRBJ1-1|TRBV7-9|NA|NA
CASSLGAGAPTTEAFF
TGTGCCAGCAGCCTAGGTGCGGGGGCCCCGACTACTGAAGCTTTCTTT
>TRBJ2-3|TRBV7-2|NA|NA
CASSLGGPVHTQYF
TGTGCCAGCAGCTTAGGGGGGCCCGTGCATACGCAGTATTTT
>TRBJ1-1|TRBV27|NA|NA
CASSLGVVPNTEAFF
TGTGCCAGCAGTTTGGGGGTCGTCCCGAACACTGAAGCTTTCTTT
>TRBJ2-1|TRBV5-1|NA|NA
CASSAIGGYNEQFF
TGCGCCAGCAGCGCGATTGGGGGATACAATGAGCAGTTCTTC
>TRBJ2-2|TRBV19|NA|TRBD1
CASRTGQGEPEELFF
TGTGCCAGTAGGACTGGACAGGGAGAGCCCGAGGAGCTGTTTTTT
>TRBJ1-2|TRBV19|NA|NA
CASSTFPDSYGYTF
TGTGCCAGTAGTACCTTCCCCGACAGCTATGGCTACACCTTC
>TRBJ2-3|TRBV29-1|NA|TRBD2
CSVEGLAGGPGTDTQYF
TGCAGCGTTGAAGGCCTAGCGGGAGGGCCCGGCACAGATACGCAGTATTTT
>TRBJ2-7|TRBV11-2|NA|NA
CASSLRNSEQYF
TGTGCCAGCAGCCTCCGCAACTCCGAGCAGTACTTC
>TRBJ2-2|TRBV14|NA|NA
CASSFYAITGELFF
TGTGCCAGCAGCTTTTACGCCATCACCGGGGAGCTGTTTTTT
>TRBJ1-2|TRBV6-1|few|TRBD1
CASKTGGYYGYTF
TGTGCCAGCAAGACAGGGGGCTACTATGGCTACACCTTC
>TRBJ1-1|TRBV5-1|NA|NA
CASSFYGRNTEAFF
TGCGCCAGCAGCTTCTACGGACGGAACACTGAAGCTTTCTTT
>TRBJ2-4|TRBV7-9|NA|NA
CASSLVTLNIQYF
TGTGCCAGCAGCCTAGTTACTTTAAACATTCAGTACTTC
>TRBJ1-5|TRBV10-2|NA|TRBD1
CARVTGLGEPQHF
TGCGCCAGGGTGACAGGGCTCGGCGAGCCCCAGCATTTT
>TRBJ1-2|TRBV28|NA|NA
CASSLFVGEYGYTF
TGTGCCAGCAGTTTATTCGTCGGGGAATATGGCTACACCTTC
>TRBJ1-1|TRBV5-1|NA|NA
CASSPREVPPGLNTEAFF
TGCGCCAGCAGCCCCAGGGAGGTTCCGCCCGGGCTGAACACTGAAGCTTTCTTT